This T cell receptor (beta chain) is from a study of prognosis after radiotherapy for stage I lung cancer (dated by TCRdb to about 2021). About the full investigation: Between April 2018 and January 2019, 15 to 20 stage I NSCLC patients were enrolled in Nanjing, China. Oligometastatic NSCLC after surgical resection of the primary tumor was present in several patients, while newly diagnosed primary stage I lung tumors were present in 11 to 15. All patients were considered medically inoperable, owing to comorbidities in about a dozen and refusal of surgery in about 7. The cohort included about 12 men and five to seven women, with a median age of approximately 76 years and a range of about 53 to 90 years. Tumor histology was squamous cell carcinoma in several patients and adenocarcinoma in around 12. SBRT was delivered in 3 to 5 fractions with a biologically effective dose of at least 100 Gy, and image-guided IMRT or VMAT was used for delivery. In every patient, SBRT was given without any concurrent therapy. After SBRT, distant metastases developed in about 20% of the 19 patients at a median of around seven months, while the remaining 15 patients had no significant progression. This study profiled peripheral blood TCR beta repertoires from stage I NSCLC patients before and after stereotactic body radiotherapy and linked the repertoires to distant failure. The study sequenced approximately 40 blood samples from some 19 patients, one before and one after SBRT per patient.

All patients had node-negative disease on CT and PET/CT, and none had a history of other malignancies or had previously received chemotherapy or radiotherapy. At each of two time points, approximately 6 milliliters of peripheral venous blood were collected in EDTA tubes. PBMCs were isolated by Ficoll-Paque Plus density-gradient centrifugation. Right after collection, samples were kept at -80 degrees C until analysis. A word on this clonotype: Its antigen is unknown. Base qualities are not recorded, but no much larger clone differs from it by a single base.

Overall study results and their limits: Post-SBRT Shannon entropy and its change from baseline were lower in patients who developed distant metastases; baseline Shannon entropy was not associated with metastases. None of the reported P values were adjusted for multiple comparisons. The study was limited by the small cohort and short follow-up, and independent validation of the study findings is required. After SBRT, the count of unique TCR clones dropped from a median of roughly 9,300 beforehand to nearly 7,000 afterward (Wilcoxon paired P=0.011). Whether the expanded TCR clones were tumor-specific was not determined. Differences by metastasis status were reportedly seen in TRBV and TRBJ usage frequencies, involving two V genes at baseline and, after SBRT, eight to ten V genes and two J genes.

Two rounds of multiplex PCR on genomic DNA were used to amplify the TCR beta CDR3 region. In the first round of PCR, primers specific to each TRBV and TRBJ gene were used, and the primer sequences are filed in Chinese patent CN105087789A. Universal primers were used in the second PCR round. The Roche High Pure PCR Template Preparation Kit was used to extract genomic DNA from frozen PBMCs. An Illumina HiSeq 3000 was used to sequence the libraries paired-end with 151 bp reads. The source study handled its data this way. Raw reads lacking the multiplex PCR primer sequences were removed with CutAdapt. Using PEAR, the high-quality paired reads were merged into contigs. TRB V, D and J gene segments were assigned to each contig with MiXCR by alignment to reference sequences. CDR3 sequences were clustered by base quality and sequence similarity to remove sequencing errors. Diversity was measured as Shannon entropy normalized by the natural log of productive TCR sequence number. Clonality was defined as one minus Shannon entropy divided by the natural log of the number of unique clonotypes. The Youden index of ROC curves was used to select progression-free survival cut-offs for repertoire metrics, and analyses were performed in R 3.5.3. In-frame beta chains were kept once TCRdb had trimmed the public reads at Q25 with fastp and called clones with MiXCR. Every entry covers one CDR3 protein and lists the most common genes and DNA from its rows. TCRdb, not the authors, supplied the V and J calls. In this sample the table shows more than 15,000 distinct CDR3 sequences, around 55% of which occur a single time. Of the sample, roughly 26% falls within the top ten clones.

Taken from the germline V gene, the CDR1 and CDR2 loops are SGHAT and FQNNGV. Between the V and J ends, shortened by 4 bases and 0 bases respectively, the junction contains 13 bases. From the cysteine through the phenylalanine, the CDR3 covers 15 amino acids. Of all the DNA, just the CDR3 is kept, 45 bases in frame from base 1. Material: PBMCs, obtained before or after stereotactic body radiation therapy (not recorded which). This receptor chain uses TRBV11-2 and TRBJ2-7; a tentative D match to TRBD1 spans 5 bases. This receptor was identified in a donor over 45 with non-small cell lung cancer. The sequenced DNA is TGTGCCAGCAGCTACTCATGGGGCAGCTCCTACGAGCAGTACTTC. The resulting protein is CASSYSWGSSYEQYF.